This TCR beta chain derives from a study of OX40 agonist ivuxolimab in advanced cancers. The study in broad terms: The costimulatory receptor OX40 (CD134) was targeted by ivuxolimab, a fully human IgG2 agonistic monoclonal antibody. Prior anti-PD-1, anti-PD-L1 or anti-CTLA-4 therapy was permitted, and less than 45% of dose-escalation patients had received checkpoint inhibitors. The point of sequencing TCRbeta in the periphery was to test whether ivuxolimab changed TCR sequence diversity and drove clonal T-cell expansion. Partial responses occurred in three dose-escalation patients: two with cutaneous melanoma and one with hepatocellular carcinoma. A male proportion of 82.7% and a mean age of approximately 60 years, ranging from about 23 to 90, were recorded for the dose-escalation cohort. The paper describes the monotherapy dose-escalation part (N of about 57 patients) of the phase I trial of ivuxolimab. Intravenous ivuxolimab was administered to patients every 2 weeks at six dose levels: 0.01, 0.1, 0.3, 1.5, 3 and 10 mg/kg. Among the approximately 50 dose-escalation patients, around 20 had hepatocellular carcinoma, roughly 15 melanoma, 9 renal cell carcinoma and 9 head and neck cancer.

The trim is 4 bases for V and 4 bases for J, with a gap of 11 bases between the germline ends. Per the germline V gene (reference sequence), MNHEY is the CDR1 and SMNVEV is the CDR2. The CDR3 runs 14 residues from the cysteine to the phenylalanine. Of all the DNA, just the CDR3 is kept, 42 bases in frame from base 1. Genomic DNA was isolated from the sorted cells so that the TCRbeta CDR3 region could be sequenced. TCRbeta CDR3 regions were sequenced using the immunoSEQ Assay. The table was pulled from immuneACCESS by TCRdb, which kept in-frame rearrangements only. Such tables lose some clones; where checked, under half of the loss comes from unresolved V genes, and the rest has no known cause. Recorded for this sample are approximately 100,000 clones; less than 95% of them occurred a single time. Jointly, the top ten make up around 1.6% of the sample. Overall study outcomes, separate from this receptor: Antigen specificity was not determined for the clonally expanded peripheral T cells. At doses of 0.1 to 3.0 mg/kg, clonal expansion of both CD4+ and CD8+ blood T cells was observed from baseline to week 6. Low levels of normalized T-cell clonal expansion were also seen in some patients who did not respond. In partial responders in the 0.1-3.0 mg/kg groups, normalized peripheral clonal expansion was found to be among the lowest, especially among CD8+ T cells. After ivuxolimab, CD8+ T cells had more expanded clones than CD4+ T cells on average.

The trial excluded patients who had a history of autoimmune disease or who were on systemic immunosuppression. Peripheral blood for TCR sequencing was collected from all dose cohorts at baseline, on cycle 4 day 1, and on cycle 7 day 1. The samples were taken from a phase I, first-in-human, multicenter, open-label dose-escalation trial of ivuxolimab. Adults with locally advanced or metastatic melanoma, renal cell carcinoma, hepatocellular carcinoma or head and neck squamous cell carcinoma were enrolled in the trial. Before TCR sequencing, CD4+ T cells and CD8+ T cells were sorted from peripheral blood as separate populations. A note on this clone: Its antigen is still unknown. No much larger clonotype is one base removed from it; base qualities were not supplied.

Recombination joined TRBV27 with TRBJ1-3, and possibly TRBD1, on 6 matching bases. This clonotype was sampled from an adult with an advanced solid tumor such as melanoma, head and neck, liver or kidney cancer. Source: CD4+ or CD8+ T cells sorted from blood, taken in a trial of the OX40 agonist ivuxolimab. CDR3 loop: CASSSRGLGNTIYF. The DNA sequence reads TGTGCCAGCAGTTCGAGGGGGTTAGGAAACACCATATATTTT.